This T cell receptor beta chain originates from a study of beta chain features in type 1 diabetes. CDR1 and CDR2 (germline): SGDLS, YYNGEE. The CDR3 has 14 residues. J lost 6 bases, V lost 9 bases, and 9 bases had no gene match. The whole isolated RNA underwent reverse transcription, so sequencing captured expressed TCRB transcripts. Clones were sequenced by immunoSEQ multiplex PCR, and TCRdb holds only the in-frame ones, with some missing. Of some 40,000 clones listed, 49% are singletons. The sequenced sample was central memory CD4+ T cells from blood. The chain joins TRBV9 to TRBJ1-6; TRBD1 matches 7 bases. This TCR was recovered from a woman aged 18-29 years in good health. CDR3 loop: CATSMGTANSPLHF. The DNA for the CDR3 is TGTGCCACCTCGATGGGGACAGCTAATTCACCCCTCCACTTT. The full variable domain, rest sourced from reference TRBV9 and TRBJ1-6, is DSGVTQTPKHLITATGQRVTLRCSPRSGDLSVYWYQQSLDQGLQFLIQYYNGEERAKGNILERFSAQQFPDLHSELNLSSLELGDSALYFCATSMGTANSPLHFGNGTRLTVT.